This is a list of T cell receptor beta chains from one sample in a study of blood T cell repertoires in COVID-19. Assay: immunoSEQ multiplex PCR; the TCRdb copy retains only in-frame clones and omits some. The sample lists approximately 240,000 clones; more than 60% were seen once. Source material: peripheral blood. The origin of the receptors is a woman between 40 and 55 years old with active or convalescent COVID-19. The CDR3 runs from the conserved cysteine through the conserved F or W. Fields, in order: CDR3 length, V gene, D gene, J gene, CDR3 DNA, CDR3 protein. A D gene is named only where the DNA matches it firmly.

>16|TRBV5-4|TRBD2|TRBJ2-3
TGTGCCAGCAGCTTGGCGATAGCGGGGGCCCCAGATACGCAGTATTTT
CASSLAIAGAPDTQYF
>14|TRBV6-5|NA|TRBJ2-2
TGTGCCAGCAGGGCCCACGGAGGGGTCGGGGAGCTGTTTTTT
CASRAHGGVGELFF
>11|TRBV2|NA|TRBJ1-2
TGTGCCAGCACCGGGACTTATGGCTACACCTTC
CASTGTYGYTF
>13|TRBV4-2|NA|TRBJ1-5
TGTGCCAGCAGCCAAGACGGAGATCAGCCCCAGCATTTT
CASSQDGDQPQHF
>12|TRBV5-4|NA|TRBJ1-1
TGTGCCAGCAGTACAGGGAACACTGAAGCTTTCTTT
CASSTGNTEAFF
>15|TRBV28|NA|TRBJ1-1
TGTGCCAGCAGTTTAGGTGGGCTTGAAGGAACTGAAGCTTTCTTT
CASSLGGLEGTEAFF
>16|TRBV5-1|TRBD1|TRBJ1-6
TGCGCCAGCAGCTTCACGGCGGGACAGGGGAATTCACCCCTCCACTTT
CASSFTAGQGNSPLHF
>12|TRBV2|TRBD1|TRBJ2-7
TGTGCCAGCCTCGACAGGGGGCGGAAGCAGTACTTC
CASLDRGRKQYF
>15|TRBV19|NA|TRBJ2-6
TGTGCCAGTAGTACCGCGGGGTCTGGGGCCAACGTCCTGACTTTC
CASSTAGSGANVLTF
>16|TRBV5-1|NA|TRBJ1-3
TGCGCCAGCAGCTTGGGGGGGACATCGGCGGATAACACCATATATTTT
CASSLGGTSADNTIYF
>15|TRBV5-6|TRBD1|TRBJ2-7
TGTGCCAGCAGCTTGTACGGGACAGTCGACTACGAGCAGTACTTC
CASSLYGTVDYEQYF
>12|TRBV2|NA|TRBJ1-2
TGTGCCAGCAGGATACGGGACTATGGCTACACCTTC
CASRIRDYGYTF
>11|TRBV19|NA|TRBJ1-2
TGTGCCAGTAGTATGGGGGCCGGCTACACCTTC
CASSMGAGYTF
>19|TRBV19|TRBD1|TRBJ1-2
TGTGCCAGTAGTGGATTAACCGGGACAGGGCAAGGGATTTACTATGGCTACACCTTC
CASSGLTGTGQGIYYGYTF
>15|TRBV5-4|TRBD1|TRBJ2-7
TGTGCCAGCAGCTTGGTTGGACAGGACTCCCACGAGCAGTACTTC
CASSLVGQDSHEQYF
>12|TRBV3-1/TRBV3-2|NA|TRBJ1-1
TGTGCCAGCAGCCCCGGAGGGGCTTCAGCTTTCTTT
CASSPGGASAFF
>16|TRBV5-1|TRBD1|TRBJ1-4
TGCGCCAGCAGCTTGCCCCAGGGGGCTGCTAATGAAAAACTGTTTTTT
CASSLPQGAANEKLFF
>16|TRBV4-1|NA|TRBJ1-1
TGCGCCAGCAGCGAAGCGACCGGACGGGGAGACACTGAAGCTTTCTTT
CASSEATGRGDTEAFF